Listed below are T cell receptor beta chains from one sample, sequenced in a study of OX40 agonist ivuxolimab in advanced cancers. The table came from immunoSEQ multiplex PCR; TCRdb's copy has only in-frame clones and leaves some out. The table has over 30,000 clones, over 80% seen once; the top ten hold 20% to 25%. The sample in question was CD4+ or CD8+ T cells sorted from blood, obtained in a trial of the OX40 agonist ivuxolimab. The receptors derive from an adult with an advanced solid tumor such as melanoma, head and neck, liver or kidney cancer. Both conserved end residues are part of each CDR3. The D gene is left open where the match is weak. A clone size is listed for some rows: how often the clone was seen (once, few, many), or a class if it is expanded.

v_call	d_call	j_call	clone_size	cdr3_aa	cdr3_nt
TRBV10-1	-	TRBJ2-1	few	CASSDGEPTLEGEFF	TGCGCCAGCAGTGACGGGGAACCTACCCTAGAGGGAGAGTTCTTC
TRBV10-3	TRBD2	TRBJ2-5	-	CAISERGGPETQYF	TGTGCCATCAGTGAGCGGGGGGGCCCGGAGACCCAGTACTTC
TRBV5-1	-	TRBJ2-1	-	CASSLENSRLNEQFF	TGCGCCAGCAGCTTGGAAAATAGCCGGCTCAATGAGCAGTTCTTC
TRBV2	-	TRBJ2-3	-	CASSGLLDTQYF	TGTGCCAGCAGTGGTCTTTTAGATACGCAGTATTTT
TRBV6-5	-	TRBJ2-1	-	CASSYSVDVNEQFF	TGTGCCAGCAGTTACTCGGTGGACGTCAATGAGCAGTTCTTC
TRBV6-1	-	TRBJ2-3	-	CASSPGTDTQYF	TGTGCCAGCAGCCCCGGCACAGATACGCAGTATTTT
TRBV7-9	TRBD1	TRBJ1-2	-	CASSLAGQGARGYTF	TGTGCCAGCAGCTTAGCGGGACAGGGGGCGCGTGGCTACACCTTC
TRBV30	-	TRBJ2-3	-	CAWKPLTDTQYF	TGTGCCTGGAAACCATTAACAGATACGCAGTATTTT
TRBV19	TRBD1	TRBJ2-1	-	CASSIAGDRTWDEQFF	TGTGCCAGTAGTATAGCAGGGGACAGGACCTGGGATGAGCAGTTCTTC
TRBV28	TRBD1	TRBJ1-2	-	CASSRQGRFDYGYTF	TGTGCCAGCAGCCGACAGGGGCGATTCGACTATGGCTACACCTTC
TRBV11-2	-	TRBJ1-3	-	CASSEPGPDTIYF	TGTGCCAGCAGCGAACCGGGCCCCGACACCATATATTTT
TRBV6-5	TRBD2	TRBJ2-7	once	CASSPGGRLYEQYF	TGTGCCAGCAGCCCAGGCGGGAGACTATACGAGCAGTACTTC
TRBV19	TRBD1	TRBJ1-1	-	CASIWDSWAFF	TGTGCCAGTATTTGGGACAGTTGGGCTTTCTTT
TRBV4-1	TRBD1	TRBJ1-4	-	CASSQRTTGGEKLFF	TGCGCCAGCAGCCAGAGAACCACAGGGGGTGAAAAACTGTTTTTT
TRBV5-8	-	TRBJ2-1	-	CASSSSGLGSYNEQFF	TGTGCCAGCAGTTCCAGCGGATTAGGCTCCTACAATGAGCAGTTCTTC
TRBV27	-	TRBJ1-4	-	CASSLLHSNEKLFF	TGTGCCAGCAGTTTACTCCATTCCAATGAAAAACTGTTTTTT
TRBV29-1	-	TRBJ1-1	-	CSVVDFSPLNTEAFF	TGCAGCGTTGTTGACTTCTCCCCCTTGAACACTGAAGCTTTCTTT
TRBV30	-	TRBJ2-2	few	CAWRGGRKNTGELFF	TGTGCCTGGAGGGGGGGACGGAAGAACACCGGGGAGCTGTTTTTT
TRBV27	-	TRBJ2-2	-	CASSGRLGAATGELFF	TGTGCCAGCAGTGGAAGACTTGGGGCGGCCACCGGGGAGCTGTTTTTT
TRBV4-1	TRBD1	TRBJ1-1	-	CASSRYGQGEAFF	TGCGCCAGCAGCCGTTACGGACAGGGGGAAGCTTTCTTT
TRBV6-5	-	TRBJ1-2	-	CASSYSQGGTNYGYTF	TGTGCCAGCAGTTACTCCCAGGGTGGGACTAACTATGGCTACACCTTC
TRBV9	TRBD2	TRBJ2-3	-	CASSVDGSGVPDTQYF	TGTGCCAGCAGCGTAGATGGTAGCGGGGTCCCAGATACGCAGTATTTT
TRBV19	TRBD1	TRBJ1-5	-	CASRMDRESNQPQHF	TGTGCCAGTAGGATGGACAGGGAAAGCAATCAGCCCCAGCATTTT
TRBV7-9	-	TRBJ1-1	-	CASSRDAGARTEAFF	TGTGCCAGCAGCCGGGATGCAGGGGCGAGGACTGAAGCTTTCTTT
TRBV2	TRBD1	TRBJ1-2	-	CASKRQGVYGYTF	TGTGCCAGCAAAAGACAGGGAGTCTATGGCTACACCTTC
TRBV28	-	TRBJ1-3	-	CASSWAPAVGGSGNTIYF	TGTGCCAGCAGTTGGGCGCCCGCGGTCGGCGGCTCTGGAAACACCATATATTTT
TRBV4-1	TRBD2	TRBJ2-5	-	CASSQKPGLAVQETQYF	TGCGCCAGCAGCCAGAAACCGGGACTAGCGGTTCAAGAGACCCAGTACTTC
TRBV2	TRBD2	TRBJ2-5	-	CASRDLAGGAQETQYF	TGTGCCAGCAGAGACTTGGCGGGGGGGGCCCAAGAGACCCAGTACTTC
TRBV11-2	-	TRBJ2-3	-	CASSLVGGINTDTQYF	TGTGCCAGCAGCTTAGTCGGGGGTATTAACACAGATACGCAGTATTTT
TRBV5-4	TRBD2	TRBJ2-1	-	CASSWGLADYNEQFF	TGTGCCAGCAGCTGGGGACTAGCGGACTACAATGAGCAGTTCTTC
TRBV5-4	-	TRBJ1-1	once	CASSLEDRPGAEAFF	TGTGCCAGCAGCTTGGAGGACCGACCTGGAGCTGAAGCTTTCTTT
TRBV30	TRBD1	TRBJ1-3	-	CAWIKGGGERNTIYF	TGTGCCTGGATCAAAGGGGGCGGTGAGCGAAACACCATATATTTT
TRBV28	-	TRBJ2-5	-	CASNPAGAQETQYF	TGTGCCAGCAACCCCGCGGGGGCCCAAGAGACCCAGTACTTC
TRBV4-2	TRBD2	TRBJ2-1	-	CASSQDTSGRGDNEQFF	TGTGCCAGCAGCCAAGATACGAGCGGGAGAGGTGACAATGAGCAGTTCTTC
TRBV10-3	-	TRBJ2-1	-	CAIGVDRQFF	TGTGCCATAGGGGTCGATCGGCAGTTCTTC